The 3 T cell receptor beta chains presented below share a single source sample, sequenced in a study of identifying expanded T cells in peripheral blood. Clones were sequenced by immunoSEQ multiplex PCR, and TCRdb holds only the in-frame ones, with some missing. Found here are about 100,000 clones, about 91% of them singletons; the top ten hold approximately 14%. The specimen was blood. The receptors were gathered from a person aged 18 to 75 in good health.

V gene TRBV7-9 combines with J gene TRBJ1-2; maybe TRBD1 (5 bases). CDR1 is SEHNR, CDR2 FQNEAQ, per germline (reference sequence). The V end was cut by 3 bases, the J end by 0 bases, with 11 bases between. This CDR3 has 15 residues. The CDR3 bases are TGTGCCAGCAGCTTCGGGGGAGAACCTAACTATGGCTACACCTTC. Protein product: CASSFGGEPNYGYTF.

A remark on this clone: This may come from a read error, since a much larger clone is one base off. The chain employs TRBV11-3 and TRBJ2-7, with 7 bases aligning to TRBD2. Germline assignment: CDR1 SGHNT and CDR2 YENEEA. This CDR3 spans 14 amino acids. V was clipped by 5 bases and J by 0 bases; unmatched bases: 4. The CDR3 sequence is CASSPGGSSYEQYF. The CDR3 nucleotides are TGTGCCAGCAGCCCCGGGGGGAGCTCCTACGAGCAGTACTTC. The variable domain in full, completed from reference TRBV11-3 and TRBJ2-7, reads EAGVVQSPRYKIIEKKQPVAFWCNPISGHNTLYWYLQNLGQGPELLIRYENEEAVDDSQLPKDRFSAERLKGVDSTLKIQPAELGDSAVYLCASSPGGSSYEQYFGPGTRLTVT.

This clone was detected once. The J gene is TRBJ1-2, the V gene TRBV30; weak D call: TRBD1 (5 bases). CDR1 is GTSNPN and CDR2 is SVGIG in the germline V gene (reference sequence). CDR3 size: 13 residues. Trimming left V 2 bases short and J 4 bases short, with 11 bases between. This CDR3 reads CAWSSQGLYGYTF. The CDR3 DNA follows: TGTGCCTGGAGTTCCCAGGGCCTCTATGGCTACACCTTC.